Described below is a single T cell receptor (beta chain) sequence and its context. No cognate antigen has been identified for it. Base qualities are missing; no much larger clone stands one base away. V has 4 bases trimmed and J has 6 bases trimmed; junction bases matching no gene number 6. Measured from the cysteine to the phenylalanine, the CDR3 is 14 residues long. The CDR3 DNA has 42 bases and is translated from base 1. Via the germline V gene, CDR1 is SGHRS and CDR2 YFSETQ. The entire amount of isolated RNA was reverse transcribed using the High Capacity cDNA Reverse Transcription Kit, so the sequenced TCRB transcripts were expressed ones. Naive, central memory and regulatory T cell samples underwent deep immunoSEQ sequencing, averaging about 3.57 million total reads per sample. Sorted cells were lysed in RLT buffer and RNA was extracted with DNase-treated RNeasy Micro or Mini kits, depending on cell number. To prevent cross-contamination, every cell subset was processed on its own, while patient and healthy donor samples were processed together. TCRB sequences were amplified from cDNA with the immunoSEQ multiplex PCR, producing 87-bp fragments spanning the CDR3 region. Sequencing of the amplicons was done on the Illumina HiSeq platform. The study's processing was this. PCR bias was computationally corrected using synthetic template baselines, reads within Hamming distance 2 were collapsed, and singletons that could not be merged were discarded. Reads were aligned against IMGT to assign V, D and J genes, CDR3 length and insertions or deletions at six rearrangement sites. Within each subset, clonotype counts were normalized to sorted cell number, after which true diversity and Gini coefficients were computed with the tcR R package. The overlap coefficient, calculated on TCRB nucleotide sequences, was used to measure repertoire sharing. Out-of-frame TCRB sequences from naive cells were analyzed to stand in for the pre-selection repertoire. As stored in TCRdb, this immuneACCESS dataset retains in-frame rearrangements with V and J assigned. A fraction of the clones does not appear; measured against another copy, unresolved V genes explain less than half of the discrepancy, and the remainder lacks a known reason. V and J calls and clone size are those listed in that table; D and trimming were worked out from the DNA. This sample gives roughly 330,000 clones in total; 11% of them show up just once. Together, the top ten hold roughly 0.014% of the sample.

This sample was included in a study of beta chain features in type 1 diabetes (dated 2018 in TCRdb). General notes on the study: No differences in mean age, gender distribution, total cell number or subset yield were found between patients and healthy donors. Across all samples, approximately 98,000,000 sorted cells were examined, and cell number per subset correlated strongly with RNA yield. Regulatory and stem cell-like memory subsets were isolated from only 8 patients and about 8 healthy donors, whereas naive and central memory subsets came from all 30 or so donors. The study compared the TCRB repertoires of sorted circulating CD4+ T cell subsets in recently diagnosed type 1 diabetes patients with those in matched healthy donors. Broader findings and caveats from the paper: PCR might favor shorter templates, but patient and control samples were amplified and corrected together, so any skew would affect both groups equally. Because small numbers of individuals were included in the HLA sub-analyses, any influence of HLA type on TCRB rearrangement was left unresolved. Because cDNA was sequenced instead of genomic DNA, activated cells with high expression could be over-represented, although the groups did not differ in activation or CD3 levels. Naive, central memory and regulatory TCRB repertoires appeared more similar among patients than among healthy donors. Fewer insertions and more nucleotide deletions at VDJ recombination sites were observed in patients with type 1 diabetes, implying thymic rearrangement abnormalities. Type 1 diabetes patients showed a moderate but significant shortening of TCRB CDR3 length in all four CD4+ subsets.

From each donor, a single peripheral blood sample of about 110 mL on average was drawn into heparinised tubes. Using a panel that included CD45RO, CCR7, CD25, CD127, CD95 and CD27, naive, central memory, regulatory and stem cell-like memory CD4+ T cells were sorted on a BD FACSAria II. A purity above 95% was achieved for all sorted populations. PBMCs were isolated immediately by Lymphoprep density gradient centrifugation and stained directly without culture. To minimize batch effects, samples were stained and sorted in pairs, one healthy donor with one patient per experiment. The chain uses TRBV5-1 and TRBJ2-1; the central 8 bases match TRBD2. The TCR sequence derives from a woman between 25 and 40 years old in good health. Sequencing was performed on naive CD4+ T cells from blood. The cell subset or site label for this specimen denotes: true naive CD4+ T cells. The sequence in DNA is TGCGCCAGCAGCCACGGGACTAGTTTCAATGAGCAGTTCTTC. Its protein reads: CASSHGTSFNEQFF.